The 24 T cell receptor beta chains listed next were all sequenced from one sample in a study of T cells in women clearing cervical HPV infection. Measured with immunoSEQ multiplex PCR; TCRdb has only the in-frame clones, and not every one. Recorded for this sample: fewer than 35,000 clones. The source material was blood buffy coat. These receptors all stem from a woman aged 18-70 years with a cervical HPV16 infection that either progressed to CIN3+ or cleared (not recorded which).

Of note for this clone: The observed sequence ends 3 residues before the CDR3 terminus, with the missing tail filled in from the germline J gene. The chain links TRBV6-1 to TRBJ2-1; the D gene is possibly TRBD2 (6 bases). The germline CDR1 and CDR2 sequences are MNHNS and SASEGT. This CDR3 is built from 15 residues. V was clipped by 4 bases and J by 0 bases, with 10 bases between them. CDR3 sequence reads: CASSGRGGSYNEQFF. Partial CDR3 DNA: TGTGCCAGCAGTGGGCGGGGAGGCTCCTACAATGAG.

Regarding this clone: The read falls 3 residues short of the CDR3 end, and the missing part is taken from the germline J gene. The rearrangement joins TRBV30 to TRBJ1-6; D not resolved. The CDR3 covers 15 residues. The germline gives CDR1 GTSNPN, CDR2 SVGIG (reference sequence). V was shortened by 4 bases and J by 6 bases, with 16 bases between the two germline ends. The covered CDR3 bases are TGTGCCTGGAACGAAGGTCTCTCTAGTAATTCACCC. Its protein is CAWNEGLSSNSP. From start to end, the CDR3 is CAWNEGLSSNSPLHF.

Details on this clone: The read halts 3 residues ahead of the CDR3 end, with the missing end drawn from the germline J gene. This chain connects TRBV6-2 or TRBV6-3 to TRBJ1-1, with a possible D match to TRBD1 (6 bases). The CDR3 has 13 residues. V lost 5 bases and J lost 0, with 7 bases in between. Germline loops: CDR1 MNHEY, CDR2 SVGEGT. CDR3 amino acids: CASSGQLNTEAFF. CDR3 DNA, as far as it was read: TGTGCCAGCAGTGGACAGTTGAACACTGAA.

About this clone: The observed sequence ends 3 residues before the CDR3 terminus, with the missing tail filled in from the germline J gene. The V gene is TRBV19, the J gene TRBJ2-1; no definite D call. V was clipped by 8 bases and J by 7 bases, with 21 bases between them. CDR3 size: 15 residues. CDR1 LNHDA and CDR2 SQIVND come from the germline V gene (reference sequence). The CDR3: CASSWKGQRLNEQFF. The covered CDR3 bases are TGTGCCAGTTCATGGAAGGGCCAACGTTTAAATGAG.

Notes on this clone: The read ends 3 residues before the CDR3 terminus; that terminus is restored from the germline J gene. The V call is TRBV20-1, the J call TRBJ1-2; D perhaps matches TRBD1 (5 bases). V dropped 6 bases and J dropped 3 bases, with 20 bases sitting between them. CDR1 and CDR2 from the germline V gene are DFQATT and SNEGSKA (reference sequence). This CDR3 is built from 15 residues. CDR3 DNA, as far as it was read: TGCAGTGCCCGAAGGCCTCCAGGGAGGGACTATGGC. This codes for CSARRPPGRDYG. In full, the CDR3 is CSARRPPGRDYGYTF.

About this clone: The sequence runs out 3 residues before the end of the CDR3; the remainder is reconstructed from the germline J gene. The chain has TRBV20-1 and TRBJ2-2; D is ambiguous. The CDR3 has 14 residues. Germline loops: CDR1 DFQATT, CDR2 SNEGSKA (reference sequence). The V gene lost 5 bases and the J gene lost 0 bases, with 10 bases spanning the gap. The CDR3 reads CSAEKAANTGELFF. The sequenced part of the CDR3 DNA is TGCAGTGCTGAAAAGGCAGCGAACACCGGGGAG.

For this clone: Coverage ceases 3 residues before the CDR3 finishes, and the germline J gene fills in the end. The chain recombines TRBV5-1 with TRBJ2-1, with 10 positions matching TRBD2. Germline lookup yields CDR1 SGHRS and CDR2 YFSETQ. V was clipped by 8 bases and J by 5 bases; unmatched bases: 7. CDR3 length: 14 amino acids. The chain's CDR3 is CASFSGGHDNEQFF. The part of the CDR3 DNA that was read is TGCGCCAGTTTTAGCGGGGGGCACGACAATGAG.

On this clone: The CDR3 extends 3 residues past the end of the read, so its final part is completed from the germline J gene. The gene calls are TRBV30 and TRBJ2-7; the match to TRBD1 covers 7 bases. The CDR3 runs to 13 residues. V trimming: 2 bases; J trimming: 2 bases; junction bases outside the gene matches: 3. The germline CDR1 and CDR2 sequences are GTSNPN and SVGIG (reference sequence). The CDR3 DNA, read in part, is TGTGCCTGGAGTTCGGGACAGACCTACGAG. Translated, it gives CAWSSGQTYE. The whole CDR3 region reads CAWSSGQTYEQYF.

To note about this clone: The missing CDR3 end, 3 residues past where the read stops, is filled in from the germline J gene. This chain connects TRBV5-6 to TRBJ1-4; the D gene is possibly TRBD1 (6 bases). This CDR3 is 15 amino acids long. V was pared by 4 bases and J by 2 bases, with 12 bases between. CDR1 SGHDT and CDR2 YYEEEE come from the germline V gene. The part of the CDR3 DNA that was read is TGTGCCAGCAGCACCAGGAGGGGGACTAATGAAAAA. It encodes CASSTRRGTNEK. The full CDR3 protein reads CASSTRRGTNEKLFF.

As to this clone: The read ends 3 residues before the CDR3 terminus; that terminus is restored from the germline J gene. The V call is TRBV12-3 or TRBV12-4, the J call TRBJ1-1; possibly TRBD1 for D (5 bases). The CDR3 has 13 amino acids. The V end lost 3 bases, the J end lost 6 bases, and 11 bases lay between the germline ends. The CDR3 here is CASSFGGVPEAFF. The CDR3 bases that were read are TGTGCCAGCAGTTTTGGAGGGGTGCCTGAA.

As regards this clone: From the germline J gene comes the end of the CDR3, since the read stops 3 residues before it. The chain uses TRBV2 and TRBJ1-2; unclear D gene. The length of the CDR3 is 12 residues. V was clipped by 4 bases and J by 4 bases, with 7 bases between them. The germline CDR1 and CDR2 sequences are SNHLY and FYNNEI. The CDR3 is CASSVNSYGYTF. CDR3 bases read: TGTGCCAGCAGTGTAAACAGCTATGGC.

Comments on this clone: Sequencing ends 3 residues short of the CDR3 end; the germline J gene provides the rest. This chain joins TRBV5-1 and TRBJ1-1, with no clear D. V lost 1 base to trimming and J lost 3 bases, with 7 bases between them. CDR3 length: 13 amino acids. The germline CDR1 and CDR2 sequences are SGHRS and YFSETQ. The CDR3: CASSLTAHTEAFF. CDR3 DNA, as far as it was read: TGCGCCAGCAGCTTGACAGCCCACACTGAA.

In the case of this clone: Read data end 3 residues before the CDR3 end; the end is taken from the germline J gene. This rearrangement joins TRBV2 to TRBJ2-7, with 9 bases matching TRBD2. The CDR3 sequence is 15 residues long. Trimming removed 5 bases from V and 5 bases from J; junction bases left unmatched: 10. The germline V gene encodes CDR1 SNHLY and CDR2 FYNNEI. Incomplete CDR3 DNA: TGTGCCAGCAGTCAACAAAGGGGACTAGCTGACGAG. Its protein is CASSQQRGLADE. The CDR3 in its entirety is CASSQQRGLADEQYF.

On this clone itself: The read falls 3 residues short of the CDR3 end, and the missing part is taken from the germline J gene. The gene calls are TRBV7-9 and TRBJ1-2; 10 nucleotides line up with TRBD1. V gave up 4 bases and J gave up 3 bases; unmatched junction bases: 2. CDR1 is SEHNR and CDR2 is FQNEAQ in the germline V gene (reference sequence). This CDR3 is 14 amino acids long. The CDR3 loop reads CASSSTGGDYGYTF. CDR3 DNA (partial): TGTGCCAGCAGCTCGACAGGGGGCGACTATGGC.

Note on this clone: The DNA ends 3 residues before the CDR3 does, and the rest of the CDR3 is filled in from the germline J gene. The chain is built from TRBV7-6 and TRBJ2-1, with a tentative D call TRBD1 (5 bases). Germline assignment: CDR1 SGHVS and CDR2 FNYEAQ. The CDR3 covers 18 residues. Trimming removed 0 bases from V and 9 bases from J, with 24 bases in between. CDR3 bases read: TGTGCCAGCAGCTTAGCCCCCTCCGCCTTTACCCCCGACAGTGAG. The encoded protein is CASSLAPSAFTPDSE. The full-length CDR3 reads as CASSLAPSAFTPDSEQFF.

To note about this clone: The read stops 3 residues short of the end of the CDR3; the missing end is completed from the germline J gene. The rearrangement links TRBV19 to TRBJ2-6, with D possibly being TRBD2 (6 bases). The CDR3 is 14 residues long. V was shortened by 4 bases and J by 3 bases, with 7 bases between the two germline ends. Per the germline V gene, CDR1 is LNHDA and CDR2 is SQIVND (reference sequence). CDR3 region: CASSRRDGANVLTF. CDR3 bases read: TGTGCCAGTAGTAGGCGGGATGGGGCCAACGTC.

As for this clone: The read gets to within 3 residues of the CDR3 end, and the germline J gene fills in the rest. V and J are TRBV5-1 and TRBJ1-1; 8 bases are shared with TRBD1. V shed 4 bases, J shed 1 base, and the junction held 9 bases outside the gene matches. This CDR3 spans 16 amino acids. CDR1 and CDR2 from the germline V gene are SGHRS and YFSETQ. Incomplete CDR3 DNA: TGCGCCAGCAGCCCCCAGACAGGGGCCCCGAACACTGAA. It yields the protein CASSPQTGAPNTE. The whole CDR3 protein reads CASSPQTGAPNTEAFF.

Remarks on this clone: The sequence runs out 3 residues before the end of the CDR3; the remainder is reconstructed from the germline J gene. This rearrangement joins TRBV7-3 to TRBJ2-1; D perhaps matches TRBD1 (6 bases). The V gene's germline CDR1 is SGHTA and CDR2 FQGTGA. Trimming took 6 bases from V and 4 from J, leaving 16 bases between them. This CDR3 region has 15 residues. CDR3 bases read: TGTGCCAGCAGATCTCCCGGGACACTTTACAATGAG. Residues: CASRSPGTLYNE. The full CDR3 reads CASRSPGTLYNEQFF.

Comments on this clone: The germline gene is not matched at one end of the junction; a read error may be the cause. The sequenced part of the CDR3 DNA is TGCGCCAGCAGCCACCTGGACAGGGTCAACGAG. This gives the protein CASSHLDRVNE. The full CDR3 is CASSHLDRVNEQYF. The chain employs TRBV4-2 and TRBJ2-7, with 8 bases aligning to TRBD1. The CDR3 end is not reached by the read, which stops 3 residues before it; the germline J gene fills it in. Germline V gene sequence: CDR1 LGHNA, CDR2 YNFKEQ. This CDR3 is 14 amino acids long.

A remark on this clone: The CDR3 end falls 3 residues outside the read, so it is completed with the germline J gene. The rearrangement uses TRBV12-3 or TRBV12-4 and TRBJ2-3, with 7 bases identical to TRBD1. The V segment lost 8 bases and the J segment 3 bases; nucleotides outside the gene matches: 8. The length of the CDR3 is 14 residues. The CDR3 loop reads CASARTGRTDTQYF. CDR3 bases read: TGTGCCAGCGCCCGGACAGGACGTACAGATACG.

In regard to this clone: The CDR3 goes on 3 residues after the read ends, and that part is filled in from the germline J gene. V and J are TRBV7-9 and TRBJ1-2; D perhaps matches TRBD1 (6 bases). There are 14 residues in the CDR3. Per the germline V gene, CDR1 is SEHNR and CDR2 is FQNEAQ (reference sequence). Deletions cut 1 base from V and 4 bases from J, with 10 bases between. The sequenced part of the CDR3 DNA is TGTGCCAGCAGCTTAGTGGGGGCTGGCTATGGC. Translating gives CASSLVGAGYG. The whole CDR3 protein reads CASSLVGAGYGYTF.

Of note for this clone: The read halts 3 residues ahead of the CDR3 end, with the missing end drawn from the germline J gene. The chain combines TRBV18 with TRBJ2-5; the D gene is possibly TRBD1 (5 bases). This CDR3 comprises 12 residues. From germline, CDR1 is KGHSH and CDR2 LQKENI. The V end lost 3 bases, the J end lost 5 bases, and 7 bases lay between the germline ends. CDR3 bases read: TGTGCCAGCTCACCGCAGGGTGAGACC. Encoded protein: CASSPQGET. The whole CDR3 is CASSPQGETQYF.

For this clone: The missing CDR3 end, 3 residues past where the read stops, is filled in from the germline J gene. The same CDR3 is also encoded by other DNA sequences in this sample. This chain uses TRBV2 with TRBJ1-2; D gene ambiguous. The length of the CDR3 is 9 residues. Germline values: CDR1 SNHLY, CDR2 FYNNEI. The DNA read from the CDR3 is TGTGCCCAAGGTCAGGGC. Its protein product is CAQGQG. The CDR3 reads in full as CAQGQGYTF.

Worth noting for this clone: The missing CDR3 end, 3 residues past where the read stops, is filled in from the germline J gene. V and J are TRBV30 and TRBJ1-1, with 10 nucleotides matching TRBD1. Germline V gene lookup returns CDR1 GTSNPN and CDR2 SVGIG (reference sequence). Losses at the gene ends were 1 base for V and 4 bases for J; bases not matched to a gene: 0. CDR3 length equals 13 residues. The sequenced CDR3 bases are TGTGCCTGGAGTGGGGACAGGGGCACTGAA. Protein product: CAWSGDRGTE. The complete CDR3 reads CAWSGDRGTEAFF.